This TCR beta chain was identified during a study of blood T cell repertoires in COVID-19. Across the whole study: Whether acute or convalescent, the COVID-19 samples came from the United States, Italy and Spain.

Original processing notes: Estimated nucleated cell counts came from reference gene primer amplification. Method: immunoSEQ multiplex PCR; TCRdb's copy keeps in-frame clones and lacks some. The V and J calls and clone size were taken over from that table, and D and trimming were inferred from the DNA. The sample shows around 63,000 clones, around 80% of them seen only once. The CDR3 extends over 12 amino acids. Trimming shortened V by 0 bases and J by 6 bases, and 5 bases separated the two germline ends. The germline V gene encodes CDR1 SGHNT and CDR2 YENEEA. What was sequenced was peripheral blood. V gene TRBV11-3 combines with J gene TRBJ2-5, with no clear D. The source of this sequence is a woman in her sixties or seventies with acute or convalescent COVID-19. The DNA of the CDR3 is TGTGCCAGCAGCTTAGATGAGAAGACCCAGTACTTC. This gives the protein CASSLDEKTQYF.